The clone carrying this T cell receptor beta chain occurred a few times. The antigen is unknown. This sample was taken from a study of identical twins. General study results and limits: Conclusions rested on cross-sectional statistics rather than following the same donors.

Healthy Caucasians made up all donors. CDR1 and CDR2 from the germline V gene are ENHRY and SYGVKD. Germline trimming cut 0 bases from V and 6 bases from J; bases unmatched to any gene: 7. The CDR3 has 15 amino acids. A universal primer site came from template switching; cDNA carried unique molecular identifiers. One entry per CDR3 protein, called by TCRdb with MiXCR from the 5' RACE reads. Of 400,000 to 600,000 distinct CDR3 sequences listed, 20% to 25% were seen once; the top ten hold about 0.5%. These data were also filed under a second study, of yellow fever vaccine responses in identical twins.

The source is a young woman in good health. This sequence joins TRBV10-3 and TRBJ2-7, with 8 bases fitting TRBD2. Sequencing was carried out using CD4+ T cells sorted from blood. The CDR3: CAISESLAGTAEQYF. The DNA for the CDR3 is TGTGCCATCAGTGAGTCGCTAGCGGGCACGGCCGAGCAGTACTTC.